The 17 T cell receptor beta chains presented below share a single source sample, sequenced in a study of cytomegalovirus exposure and HLA in healthy donors. Assay: immunoSEQ multiplex PCR; the TCRdb copy retains only in-frame clones and omits some. Among under 200,000 clones listed, roughly 80% were seen once. Source material: PBMCs. Receptors were obtained from a man between 18 and 35 years old in good health and CMV-seropositive.

The chain couples TRBV25-1 to TRBJ2-1; 8 positions agree with TRBD1. Germline trimming cut 2 bases from V and 4 bases from J; bases unmatched to any gene: 4. In germline, CDR1 is MGHDK, CDR2 SYGVNS. The CDR3 covers 15 residues. The DNA of the CDR3 is TGTGCCAGCAGTGAACCTCGGACAGGGTACAATGAGCAGTTCTTC. It yields the protein CASSEPRTGYNEQFF.

This clone was seen only once. The V call is TRBV7-3, the J call TRBJ2-7, with a possible D match to TRBD1 (5 bases). The CDR3 totals 14 residues. Deletions cut 5 bases from V and 3 bases from J, with 14 bases between. CDR1 and CDR2 (germline): SGHTA, FQGTGA. CDR3 DNA sequence: TGTGCCAGCAGCAAAGGGGCAGGGCGCTACGAGCAGTACTTC. Encoded protein: CASSKGAGRYEQYF.

The chain has TRBV27 and TRBJ2-3, with D tentatively TRBD1 (5 bases). V lost 4 bases to trimming and J lost 2 bases, with 10 bases between them. The CDR3 is 14 residues long. CDR1 MNHEY and CDR2 SMNVEV come from the germline V gene (reference sequence). CDR3 nucleotides: TGTGCCAGCAGTTGGACACCGTACACAGATACGCAGTATTTT. It codes for CASSWTPYTDTQYF.

V usage is TRBV4-3 and J usage is TRBJ1-2; no clear D. Looked up from germline, CDR1 is LGHNA and CDR2 is YSLEER. The CDR3 is 13 residues long. The ends were cut back, 0 bases at V and 4 bases at J, with 6 bases in the middle. The CDR3 DNA follows: TGCGCCAGCAGCCAAGATTTTATCTATGGCTACACCTTC. This sequence encodes CASSQDFIYGYTF.

This clone was detected only once. The rearrangement links TRBV28 to TRBJ2-1; TRBD2 agrees at 8 bases. Germline CDR1 is MDHEN and CDR2 is SYDVKM. CDR3 size: 15 residues. V lost 5 bases and J lost 4; bases outside the gene matches: 7. The CDR3, as DNA: TGTGCCAGCAGTCTACAGGGACTAGTTTACAATGAGCAGTTCTTC. This gives the protein CASSLQGLVYNEQFF.

The rearrangement joins TRBV7-8 to TRBJ1-5; 9 bases are a match to TRBD1. J gave up 11 bases and V 6 bases, and 5 bases lay outside the gene matches. The CDR3 has 12 residues. The germline V gene encodes CDR1 SGHVS and CDR2 FQNEAQ. CDR3 residues: CASRGQGDTQHF. The CDR3 nucleotides are TGTGCCAGCAGGGGACAGGGTGATACCCAGCATTTT. The complete variable domain, with remaining parts taken from reference TRBV7-8 and TRBJ1-5, reads GAGVSQSPRYKVAKRGQDVALRCDPISGHVSLFWYQQALGQGPEFLTYFQNEAQLDKSGLPSDRFFAERPEGSVSTLKIQRTQQEDSAVYLCASRGQGDTQHFGDGTRLSIL.

This chain links TRBV14 with TRBJ2-6, with 10 bases lining up with TRBD2. Germline loops: CDR1 SGHDN, CDR2 FVKESK. V trimming: 0 bases; J trimming: 3 bases; junction bases outside the gene matches: 8. CDR3 length: 19 amino acids. CDR3 protein: CASSQDLLAGVNGANVLTF. CDR3 DNA sequence: TGTGCCAGCAGCCAAGATCTCCTAGCGGGAGTGAATGGGGCCAACGTCCTGACTTTC.

Written as DNA, the CDR3 is TGTGCCAGCAGTGAATCTGACGGACAGGGGGCGGATACGCAGTATTTT. It specifies CASSESDGQGADTQYF. The rearrangement links TRBV6-1 to TRBJ2-3; 11 bases align to TRBD1. The V gene's germline CDR1 is MNHNS and CDR2 SASEGT. This CDR3 comprises 16 residues. Unmatched junction bases numbered 7, after V lost 2 bases and J lost 6 bases.

The chain uses TRBV11-1 and TRBJ2-7; 9 bases fit TRBD1. CDR1 is SGHAT and CDR2 is FQDESV in the germline V gene (reference sequence). The CDR3 is made up of 15 amino acids. V lost 0 bases to trimming and J lost 3 bases; unmatched junction nucleotides: 3. The CDR3 bases are TGTGCCAGCAGCTTAGCGCCGGGACAGGGCTACGAGCAGTACTTC. It specifies CASSLAPGQGYEQYF.

This chain uses TRBV28 with TRBJ2-3; 8 bases match TRBD1. Trimming removed 5 bases from V and 7 bases from J; junction bases left unmatched: 5. The CDR3 has 13 residues. Germline CDR1 is MDHEN and CDR2 is SYDVKM. The CDR3: CASSIGDRYTQYF. DNA of the CDR3: TGTGCCAGCAGTATCGGGGACAGGTATACGCAGTATTTT. The variable domain in full, with the rest retrieved from reference TRBV28 and TRBJ2-3, is DVKVTQSSRYLVKRTGEKVFLECVQDMDHENMFWYRQDPGLGLRLIYFSYDVKMKEKGDIPEGYSVSREKKERFSLILESASTNQTSMYLCASSIGDRYTQYFGPGTRLTVL.

Regarding this clone: The sample carries other DNA sequences with the same CDR3. The gene calls are TRBV2 and TRBJ2-7; TRBD2 is a possible D gene (6 bases). The CDR3 consists of 13 residues. V was cut by 5 bases and J by 2 bases, with 10 bases left in between. Looked up from germline, CDR1 is SNHLY and CDR2 is FYNNEI. CDR3 region: CASSPGLPYEQYF. The CDR3 DNA reads as TGTGCCAGCAGTCCAGGACTACCCTACGAGCAGTACTTC. Drawing the rest from reference TRBV2 and TRBJ2-7, the complete variable domain is EPEVTQTPSHQVTQMGQEVILRCVPISNHLYFYWYRQILGQKVEFLVSFYNNEISEKSEIFDDQFSVERPDGSNFTLKIRSTKLEDSAMYFCASSPGLPYEQYFGPGTRLTVT.

This chain links TRBV15 with TRBJ1-5; D might be TRBD1 (6 bases). Germline V lookup: CDR1 LNHNV, CDR2 YYDKDF (reference sequence). The CDR3 totals 16 residues. Deletions cut 3 bases from V and 5 bases from J, with 17 bases between. The CDR3 DNA reads TGTGCCACCAGCAGGCCCCAGGGGAGAGGTGATCAGCCCCAGCATTTT. Translated, it gives CATSRPQGRGDQPQHF.

The chain is built from TRBV7-9 and TRBJ1-2; 8 nucleotides align to TRBD1. The CDR3 is 14 residues long. After removal of 5 bases from V and 5 bases from J, the junction contained 7 bases not matched to a gene. Germline CDR1 SEHNR, CDR2 FQNEAQ (reference sequence). The CDR3 DNA sequence: TGTGCCAGCAGCGAATCGACAGGGGTTTATGGCTACACCTTC. It specifies CASSESTGVYGYTF.

CDR3 in DNA: TGTGCCAGCAAGTATGGCCGGGCGGGCCACGAGCAGTACTTC. Encoded protein: CASKYGRAGHEQYF. V usage is TRBV27 and J usage is TRBJ2-7, with D possibly matching TRBD2 (5 bases). Per the germline V gene, CDR1 is MNHEY and CDR2 is SMNVEV (reference sequence). CDR3 length equals 14 residues. Trimming removed 7 bases from V and 5 bases from J, with 18 bases in between.

The chain is built from TRBV7-9 and TRBJ1-2; 7 nucleotides match TRBD1. The germline V gene has CDR1 SEHNR and CDR2 FQNEAQ (reference sequence). V lost 1 base, J lost 5 bases, and 7 bases stayed unmatched. This CDR3 has 15 residues. The CDR3 region is CASSLVDRRAYGYTF. The CDR3 DNA is TGTGCCAGCAGCTTAGTGGACAGGAGAGCTTATGGCTACACCTTC.

In the case of this clone: Additional DNA sequences in this sample encode the identical CDR3. This rearrangement joins TRBV7-2 to TRBJ2-7, with unresolved D. V dropped 5 bases and J dropped 3 bases, with 8 bases sitting between them. There are 12 residues in the CDR3. Looked up from germline, CDR1 is SGHTA and CDR2 is FQGNSA. CDR3 region: CASSPSSYEQYF. CDR3 in DNA: TGTGCCAGCAGCCCTTCCAGCTACGAGCAGTACTTC.

The V and J genes are TRBV2 and TRBJ1-2, with 8 bases that match TRBD1. CDR3 size: 12 residues. V trimming: 6 bases; J trimming: 8 bases; junction bases outside the gene matches: 5. Germline V gene sequence: CDR1 SNHLY, CDR2 FYNNEI. In DNA form, the CDR3 reads TGTGCCAGCAGCCCAGGGGGCCGGGGCTACACCTTC. Its protein is CASSPGGRGYTF. Variable domain in full (rest from reference TRBV2 and TRBJ1-2): EPEVTQTPSHQVTQMGQEVILRCVPISNHLYFYWYRQILGQKVEFLVSFYNNEISEKSEIFDDQFSVERPDGSNFTLKIRSTKLEDSAMYFCASSPGGRGYTFGSGTRLTVV.